A single sample is the source of the 13 T cell receptor beta chains below, sequenced in a study of response to subunit inactivated influenza vaccine. TCRdb re-analysed the RT-PCR reads in MiXCR, keeping a single row per CDR3 protein. This sample has about half a million distinct CDR3 sequences, with 6.5% to 8% found just once. Sequencing was performed on PBMCs from blood, taken 23 to 25 months after vaccination. The receptors were sampled from a man in his fifties or sixties who received an inactivated influenza vaccine.

The chain recombines TRBV14 with TRBJ2-7; 8 bases are a match to TRBD1. V shed 0 bases, J shed 2 bases, and the junction held 9 bases outside the gene matches. Per the germline V gene, CDR1 is SGHDN and CDR2 is FVKESK. The CDR3 has 17 amino acids. The CDR3 DNA reads TGTGCCAGCAGCCAAGATCCGGGCAGGGGGCGAGCCTACGAGCAGTACTTC. It codes for CASSQDPGRGRAYEQYF.

In this sample, this clonotype turned up a few times. CDR3 residues: CASSFDHRELFF. The CDR3 DNA reads TGTGCCAGCAGCTTTGATCATCGGGAGCTGTTTTTT. The chain couples TRBV11-3 to TRBJ2-2, with no clear D. Germline loops: CDR1 SGHNT, CDR2 YENEEA. Trimming cost V 3 bases and J 9 bases, with 8 bases left between them. CDR3 length: 12 residues.

Notes on this clonotype: With a much larger clone just one base away, this may be a read error. The conserved phenylalanine or tryptophan is not found at the CDR3 terminus, so this likely reflects a read error. The V gene is TRBV20-1, the J gene TRBJ2-5, with 7 bases fitting TRBD1. The CDR3 extends over 13 amino acids. The junction had 9 bases not matched to a gene; V was cut back by 6 bases and J by 5 bases. Germline CDR1 and CDR2: DFQATT and SNEGSKA (reference sequence). For the CDR3, the DNA is TGCAGTGCCAACTTACAGGGGATGGAGACCCAGTACTTG. Protein: CSANLQGMETQYL.

In this sample, this clonotype turned up a few times. V and J are TRBV29-1 and TRBJ1-1; TRBD1 matches at 7 bases. The V and J ends lost 6 bases and 5 bases, in that order; junction bases with no gene match: 9. The germline CDR1 and CDR2 sequences are SQVTM and ANQGSEA. The CDR3 loop spans 13 amino acids. CDR3 region: CSVKRQGGTEAFF. The CDR3 coding sequence is TGCAGCGTGAAAAGACAGGGAGGTACTGAAGCTTTCTTT.

This clonotype has a count of ten or more. The rearrangement links TRBV20-1 to TRBJ2-5, with 13 bases matching TRBD2. This CDR3 spans 15 amino acids. The junction had 8 bases not matched to a gene; V was cut back by 6 bases and J by 4 bases. CDR1 DFQATT and CDR2 SNEGSKA come from the germline V gene (reference sequence). CDR3 coding DNA: TGCAGTGCCGCGGGACTAGCGGGGACCGGAGAGACCCAGTACTTC. Its protein product is CSAAGLAGTGETQYF.

In its sample, this clonotype was seen a few times. The genes are TRBV18 and TRBJ1-2; D is uncertain. The germline V gene has CDR1 KGHSH and CDR2 LQKENI. Trimming removed 0 bases from V and 5 bases from J, with 19 bases in between. CDR3 size: 17 residues. CDR3 region: CASSPPLDLNSFYGYTF. In DNA, the CDR3 is TGTGCCAGCTCACCACCGCTGGATCTGAATTCCTTTTATGGCTACACCTTC.

The chain has TRBV13 and TRBJ1-2; no firm D call. Trimming took off 1 base at V and 7 bases at J, with 7 bases between the two ends. This CDR3 comprises 12 residues. Per the germline V gene, CDR1 is PRHDT and CDR2 is FYEKMQ (reference sequence). The CDR3, as DNA: TGTGCCAGCAGCTTAGCCAGACGTGGCTACACCTTC. It encodes CASSLARRGYTF.

The chain couples TRBV7-9 to TRBJ1-2, with unresolved D. The germline V gene has CDR1 SEHNR and CDR2 FQNEAQ (reference sequence). Trimming took 6 bases from V and 7 from J, leaving 12 bases between them. This CDR3 is built from 12 residues. This CDR3 is CASRPIGVGYTF. The CDR3 DNA reads as TGTGCCAGCAGGCCCATTGGGGTTGGCTACACCTTC.

This clonotype appeared many times. V gene TRBV28 combines with J gene TRBJ2-7, with 11 bases that match TRBD1. This CDR3 comprises 17 residues. Per germline, CDR1 MDHEN and CDR2 SYDVKM. Unmatched junction bases numbered 12, after V lost 4 bases and J lost 4 bases. The CDR3 here is CASSSPTGQGAFYEQYF. The DNA of the CDR3 is TGTGCCAGCAGTTCACCAACCGGACAGGGGGCTTTTTACGAGCAGTACTTC. Supplemented by reference TRBV28 and TRBJ2-7, the full variable domain reads DVKVTQSSRYLVKRTGEKVFLECVQDMDHENMFWYRQDPGLGLRLIYFSYDVKMKEKGDIPEGYSVSREKKERFSLILESASTNQTSMYLCASSSPTGQGAFYEQYFGPGTRLTVT.

This clonotype came up a few times. V is TRBV7-2 and J is TRBJ2-1; 10 positions match TRBD2. After removal of 2 bases from V and 8 bases from J, the junction contained 3 bases not matched to a gene. This CDR3 contains 14 residues. Per germline, CDR1 SGHTA and CDR2 FQGNSA. This chain's CDR3 is CASSLLAGVYEQFF. The CDR3 DNA follows: TGTGCCAGCAGCTTACTAGCGGGGGTCTATGAGCAGTTCTTC.

At least ten counts were recorded for this clonotype. This chain connects TRBV5-6 to TRBJ2-1; 10 bases match TRBD2. Losses at the gene ends were 1 base for V and 8 bases for J; bases not matched to a gene: 12. The CDR3 length is 17 residues. Looked up from germline, CDR1 is SGHDT and CDR2 is YYEEEE. As DNA, the CDR3 is TGTGCCAGCAGCTTGACCGAGCGGACTAGCGGTAGGGATGAGCAGTTCTTC. Protein product: CASSLTERTSGRDEQFF.

Only a few counts were recorded for this clonotype. The chain is built from TRBV20-1 and TRBJ1-1; no clear D. CDR3 length: 15 residues. CDR1 is DFQATT, CDR2 SNEGSKA, per germline (reference sequence). Trimming cost V 7 bases and J 1 base, with 19 bases left between them. This CDR3 reads CSGSPPSARNTEAFF. CDR3 coding DNA: TGCAGTGGTAGCCCCCCTTCAGCCCGGAACACTGAAGCTTTCTTT.

This clonotype was counted many times. The genes are TRBV28 and TRBJ2-7; D is unclear. This CDR3 is 17 amino acids long. The V gene's germline CDR1 is MDHEN and CDR2 SYDVKM. The V end was cut by 8 bases, the J end by 0 bases, with 23 bases between. The CDR3 is CASGREPYSEPSYEQYF. The CDR3 region has the DNA TGTGCCAGCGGACGAGAACCCTACAGCGAACCCTCCTACGAGCAGTACTTC.